What follows are 27 T cell receptor beta chains derived from one specimen sequenced in a study of blood T cell repertoires in COVID-19. Assay: immunoSEQ multiplex PCR; the TCRdb copy retains only in-frame clones and omits some. The data hold roughly 24,000 clones, with around 92% observed a single time. Input material: peripheral blood. The receptors here all came from a human donor in a cohort sampled during active COVID-19.

The chain employs TRBV4-1 and TRBJ2-1, with D perhaps matching TRBD1 (6 bases). CDR1 and CDR2 from the germline V gene are MGHRA and YSYEKL. The CDR3 extends over 15 amino acids. The V end was cut by 3 bases, the J end by 8 bases, with 17 bases between. In DNA, the CDR3 is TGCGCCAGCAGCCAGGGTTCAGGGGTTTCAGATGAGCAGTTCTTC. Translating gives CASSQGSGVSDEQFF.

The genes are TRBV2 and TRBJ2-1; 10 bases are a match to TRBD2. V was pared by 6 bases and J by 15 bases, with 14 bases of the junction left unmatched. The length of the CDR3 is 14 residues. The germline CDR1 and CDR2 sequences are SNHLY and FYNNEI. The DNA for the CDR3 is TGTGCCAGCAGCCTCGACCTAGCGGGAGCGTTCTTGTTCTTC. Its translation: CASSLDLAGAFLFF.

This clone was picked up one time. The chain carries TRBV7-2 and TRBJ2-1; 11 nucleotides match TRBD2. V was pared by 1 base and J by 7 bases, with 3 bases of the junction left unmatched. Germline CDR1 and CDR2: SGHTA and FQGNSA. CDR3 size: 15 residues. The CDR3 is CASSLVAGGPNEQFF. Written as DNA, the CDR3 is TGTGCCAGCAGCTTAGTAGCGGGGGGGCCAAATGAGCAGTTCTTC.

This rearrangement joins TRBV14 to TRBJ1-1; no firm D call. Looked up from germline, CDR1 is SGHDN and CDR2 is FVKESK. The CDR3 contains 13 residues. The V and J ends lost 4 bases and 4 bases respectively, with 10 bases between them. The CDR3, as DNA: TGTGCCAGCAGCCTTGGCACAGTCACTGAAGCTTTCTTT. Translation gives CASSLGTVTEAFF.

This clone occurred a few times. The chain employs TRBV12-3 or TRBV12-4 and TRBJ1-5; D is unclear. The ends were cut back, 3 bases at V and 7 bases at J, with 10 bases in the middle. The CDR3 is 13 amino acids. CDR3 in DNA: TGTGCCAGCAGTTTTTTGACGGGGCAGCCCCAGCATTTT. Its translation: CASSFLTGQPQHF.

V gene TRBV7-2 combines with J gene TRBJ2-1, with TRBD2 matching over 8 bases. The CDR3 length is 18 residues. Losses at the gene ends were 1 base for V and 0 bases for J; bases not matched to a gene: 8. Germline-derived CDR1 and CDR2 are SGHTA and FQGNSA. CDR3 coding DNA: TGTGCCAGCAGCTTAGGGGCCTTAGCGGGGAGCTCCTACAATGAGCAGTTCTTC. Amino acid sequence: CASSLGALAGSSYNEQFF.

The chain links TRBV7-9 to TRBJ2-1; the match to TRBD2 covers 16 bases. The germline gives CDR1 SEHNR, CDR2 FQNEAQ (reference sequence). Trimming took 3 bases from V and 5 from J; bases not matched to a gene: 7. The CDR3 runs 18 residues. The CDR3 reads CASSFQGLAGGPHNEQFF. The DNA for the CDR3 is TGTGCCAGCAGCTTCCAGGGACTAGCGGGAGGGCCCCACAATGAGCAGTTCTTC.

This clone was picked up one time. This rearrangement joins TRBV6-1 to TRBJ1-1; 7 bases are a match to TRBD1. Germline V gene data show CDR1 as MNHNS and CDR2 as SASEGT. V lost 0 bases and J lost 6; bases outside the gene matches: 7. The CDR3 is made up of 15 amino acids. The CDR3 coding sequence is TGTGCCAGCAGTGAAGCGTCTGGGACAGCATCTGAAGCTTTCTTT. Amino acids: CASSEASGTASEAFF.

This chain uses TRBV6-2 or TRBV6-3 with TRBJ1-2, with 10 bases fitting TRBD1. CDR1 MNHEY and CDR2 SVGEGT come from the germline V gene. V trimming: 2 bases; J trimming: 1 base; junction bases outside the gene matches: 4. This CDR3 has 16 amino acids. The DNA of the CDR3 is TGTGCCAGCAGTTACCCGGGACAGGGGATTAACTATGGCTACACCTTC. Amino acids: CASSYPGQGINYGYTF.

V and J are TRBV10-3 and TRBJ2-7; TRBD1 matches 9 bases. Per the germline V gene, CDR1 is ENHRY and CDR2 is SYGVKD. V dropped 4 bases and J dropped 2; count of bases not matched to a gene: 6. The length of the CDR3 is 15 residues. CDR3 residues: CAISVADRGTYEQYF. CDR3 in DNA: TGTGCCATCAGTGTAGCGGACAGGGGAACCTACGAGCAGTACTTC.

DNA for the CDR3: TGTGCCAGCAGCTTAGGTCTGACTAGCGGGAGTGGGGATACGCAGTATTTT. Translating gives CASSLGLTSGSGDTQYF. The rearrangement joins TRBV11-3 to TRBJ2-3; 12 bases agree with TRBD2. V shed 1 base and J 6 bases; nucleotides not matched to a gene: 8. The length of the CDR3 is 17 residues. CDR1 and CDR2 (germline): SGHNT, YENEEA.

This rearrangement joins TRBV29-1 to TRBJ2-3, with TRBD1 matching 11 bases. This CDR3 is 18 amino acids long. V trimming: 8 bases; J trimming: 3 bases; junction bases outside the gene matches: 19. Germline V gene lookup returns CDR1 SQVTM and CDR2 ANQGSEA. The CDR3 DNA sequence: TGCAGCATTGCAGACACCTCGGGGACAGGGGGTTCTACAGATACGCAGTATTTT. It codes for CSIADTSGTGGSTDTQYF.

In this sample, this clone turned up once. J is TRBJ2-7 and V is TRBV10-3, with 9 bases that match TRBD1. J gave up 6 bases and V 10 bases, and 19 bases lay outside the gene matches. Looked up from germline, CDR1 is ENHRY and CDR2 is SYGVKD. The CDR3 runs to 16 residues. CDR3 sequence: CATLDRGRVGLSEQYF. CDR3 DNA sequence: TGTGCCACCCTGGACAGGGGTCGCGTTGGGTTGTCCGAGCAGTACTTC.

The chain joins TRBV2 to TRBJ1-1; D remains unclear. This CDR3 has 13 amino acids. The V end was cut by 6 bases, the J end by 8 bases, with 16 bases between. Germline CDR1 and CDR2: SNHLY and FYNNEI. Written as DNA, the CDR3 is TGTGCCAGCAGGCAACATCAGATGGCCGAAGCTTTCTTT. Translating it yields CASRQHQMAEAFF.

The chain employs TRBV19 and TRBJ2-3, with D tentatively TRBD2 (5 bases). The germline V gene has CDR1 LNHDA and CDR2 SQIVND (reference sequence). The CDR3 loop spans 11 amino acids. The CDR3 here is CPGKGTDTQYF. CDR3 DNA sequence: TGTCCGGGGAAGGGCACAGATACGCAGTATTTT.

CDR3 protein: CASSRSTSGGETQYF. The DNA of the CDR3 is TGTGCCAGCAGCCGATCGACTAGCGGGGGAGAGACCCAGTACTTC. This chain links TRBV7-9 with TRBJ2-5; 12 bases agree with TRBD2. The V gene's germline CDR1 is SEHNR and CDR2 FQNEAQ (reference sequence). The CDR3 is 15 amino acids. V shed 5 bases, J shed 4 bases, and the junction held 5 bases outside the gene matches.

The rearrangement uses TRBV19 and TRBJ2-7; 8 positions match TRBD1. CDR1 is LNHDA, CDR2 SQIVND, per germline (reference sequence). The CDR3 has 14 amino acids. V shed 6 bases, J shed 4 bases, and the junction held 8 bases outside the gene matches. CDR3 bases: TGTGCCAGTAGACCACGGGGGACAGGATACGAGCAGTACTTC. Its protein is CASRPRGTGYEQYF.

The chain joins TRBV19 to TRBJ2-1; D perhaps matches TRBD1 (5 bases). This CDR3 has 13 amino acids. Trimming shortened V by 7 bases and J by 10 bases, and 17 bases separated the two germline ends. Germline V lookup: CDR1 LNHDA, CDR2 SQIVND (reference sequence). This CDR3 reads CASTARRQPEQFF. As DNA, the CDR3 is TGTGCCAGTACCGCGCGTAGACAGCCGGAGCAGTTCTTC.

This sequence joins TRBV5-1 and TRBJ1-1; 10 bases align to TRBD1. Per germline, CDR1 SGHRS and CDR2 YFSETQ. The CDR3 has 16 residues. The ends lost 4 bases at V and 3 bases at J; junction bases unmatched: 9. CDR3: CASSREGQGRDTEAFF. The CDR3 region has the DNA TGCGCCAGCAGCCGAGAGGGACAGGGGAGAGACACTGAAGCTTTCTTT.

The rearrangement links TRBV4-2 to TRBJ1-1; TRBD1 matches at 7 bases. V trimming: 0 bases; J trimming: 0 bases; junction bases outside the gene matches: 4. Germline V CDR1 and CDR2: LGHNA, YNFKEQ. The CDR3 is made up of 16 amino acids. The CDR3: CASSQESGTVNTEAFF. The DNA for the CDR3 is TGTGCCAGCAGCCAAGAAAGTGGGACAGTGAACACTGAAGCTTTCTTT.

V gene TRBV19 combines with J gene TRBJ1-1; D is undetermined. The CDR3 runs to 16 residues. V lost 7 bases and J lost 0, with 18 bases in between. Germline CDR1 reads LNHDA; CDR2 reads SQIVND (reference sequence). Here the CDR3 reads CASTAPLGTLNTEAFF. CDR3 coding DNA: TGTGCCAGTACCGCCCCCCTGGGCACCCTGAACACTGAAGCTTTCTTT.

There are a few counts of this clone. J is TRBJ2-1 and V is TRBV24-1; 14 positions match TRBD2. The CDR3 consists of 16 residues. The V and J ends lost 3 bases and 8 bases, in that order; junction bases with no gene match: 5. Per germline, CDR1 KGHDR and CDR2 SFDVKD. CDR3 protein: CATSDPGTSGSYEQFF. CDR3 bases: TGTGCCACCAGTGATCCCGGGACTAGCGGGAGCTATGAGCAGTTCTTC.

The chain employs TRBV11-3 and TRBJ1-3; no firm D call. The CDR3 loop spans 19 amino acids. Germline V gives CDR1 SGHNT, CDR2 YENEEA. V gave up 4 bases and J gave up 0 bases, with 22 bases separating them. This chain's CDR3 is CASSSPDRIEQRSGNTIYF. As DNA, the CDR3 is TGTGCCAGCAGCTCTCCGGATCGTATAGAGCAGCGCTCTGGAAACACCATATATTTT.

The J gene is TRBJ2-3, the V gene TRBV7-2; weak D call: TRBD2 (7 bases). The CDR3 has 17 amino acids. Germline-derived CDR1 and CDR2 are SGHTA and FQGNSA. V was cut by 1 base and J by 0 bases, with 14 bases left in between. In nucleotides, the CDR3 is TGTGCCAGCAGCTTAGGCGGGGGCCTTACTAGCACAGATACGCAGTATTTT. Protein: CASSLGGGLTSTDTQYF. Based on the CDR3 plus reference TRBV7-2 and TRBJ2-3, the full variable domain is GAGVSQSPSNKVTEKGKDVELRCDPISGHTALYWYRQSLGQGLEFLIYFQGNSAPDKSGLPSDRFSAERTGGSVSTLTIQRTQQEDSAVYLCASSLGGGLTSTDTQYFGPGTRLTVL.

The chain combines TRBV6-5 with TRBJ2-3, with 7 bases lining up with TRBD2. V shed 6 bases, J shed 2 bases, and the junction held 8 bases outside the gene matches. CDR3 size: 15 residues. Looked up from germline, CDR1 is MNHEY and CDR2 is SVGAGI. The CDR3 DNA reads TGTGCCAGCAGCGGACTAGGGACCGCCACAGATACGCAGTATTTT. Translated, it gives CASSGLGTATDTQYF.

This chain joins TRBV10-1 and TRBJ2-1, with D perhaps matching TRBD1 (6 bases). The V end was cut by 6 bases, the J end by 7 bases, with 16 bases between. Germline loops: CDR1 WNHNN, CDR2 SYGVQD (reference sequence). The CDR3 runs to 14 residues. The chain's CDR3 is CASRGPSQGNEQFF. The CDR3 nucleotides read TGCGCCAGCAGAGGACCATCTCAGGGGAATGAGCAGTTCTTC.

This rearrangement joins TRBV19 to TRBJ2-5; 11 bases match TRBD2. Germline V gives CDR1 LNHDA, CDR2 SQIVND (reference sequence). With V trimmed by 3 bases and J by 2 bases, 5 bases remained unmatched. This CDR3 has 16 amino acids. DNA of the CDR3: TGTGCCAGTAGTATCGGCTCTAGCGGGGGGCAAGAGACCCAGTACTTC. This gives the protein CASSIGSSGGQETQYF.